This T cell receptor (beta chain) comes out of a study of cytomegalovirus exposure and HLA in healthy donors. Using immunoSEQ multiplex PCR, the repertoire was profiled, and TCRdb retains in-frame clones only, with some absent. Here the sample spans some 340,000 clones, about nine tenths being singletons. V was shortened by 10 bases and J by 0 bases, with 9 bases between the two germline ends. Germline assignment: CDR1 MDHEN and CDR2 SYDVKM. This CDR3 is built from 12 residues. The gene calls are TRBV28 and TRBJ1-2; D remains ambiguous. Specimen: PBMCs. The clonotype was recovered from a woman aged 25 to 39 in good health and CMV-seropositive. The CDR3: CATRTSNYGYTF. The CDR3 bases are TGTGCCACTCGTACTTCTAACTATGGCTACACCTTC.